This passage covers 6 T cell receptor beta chains from one sample sequenced in a study of blood T cell repertoires in COVID-19. TCRdb's copy holds only in-frame clones and misses some; the assay was immunoSEQ multiplex PCR. This sample has hundreds of thousands of clones, with 85% found just once. The sample consisted of PBMCs or T cells enriched from blood (not recorded which). These receptors all stem from a man aged 35 to 55 who had recovered from COVID-19.

V usage is TRBV13 and J usage is TRBJ1-2; D not certain. The V gene's germline CDR1 is PRHDT and CDR2 FYEKMQ (reference sequence). V was clipped by 2 bases and J by 6 bases, with 10 bases between them. CDR3 length: 13 residues. The CDR3 here is CASSLRLEDGYTF. The CDR3 nucleotides are TGTGCCAGCAGCTTAAGACTCGAGGATGGCTACACCTTC.

This clone was seen a few times. The chain is built from TRBV19 and TRBJ2-5; maybe TRBD1 (6 bases). This CDR3 contains 16 residues. In germline, CDR1 is LNHDA, CDR2 SQIVND (reference sequence). Trimming removed 0 bases from V and 5 bases from J, with 16 bases in between. The DNA of the CDR3 is TGTGCCAGTAGTATAGAGAGGTACAGGGTAGGGGAGACCCAGTACTTC. Residues: CASSIERYRVGETQYF.

The V gene is TRBV30, the J gene TRBJ2-1; the D gene is possibly TRBD2 (6 bases). The V end was cut by 0 bases, the J end by 8 bases, with 17 bases between. Germline V CDR1 and CDR2: GTSNPN, SVGIG (reference sequence). The CDR3 length is 15 residues. DNA for the CDR3: TGTGCCTGGAGTGTACTTGGCGGGAAGAGGGATGAGCAGTTCTTC. Encoded protein: CAWSVLGGKRDEQFF.

The V call is TRBV27, the J call TRBJ2-1; D perhaps matches TRBD2 (6 bases). Trimming cost V 5 bases and J 3 bases, with 17 bases left between them. Per the germline V gene, CDR1 is MNHEY and CDR2 is SMNVEV (reference sequence). The CDR3 is made up of 16 amino acids. The CDR3 sequence: CASSPGGWENYNEQFF. CDR3 in DNA: TGTGCCAGCAGTCCCGGGGGTTGGGAAAACTACAATGAGCAGTTCTTC.

The chain combines TRBV9 with TRBJ2-1; perhaps TRBD2 as D (6 bases). The CDR3 runs to 15 residues. Germline V gives CDR1 SGDLS, CDR2 YYNGEE. Trimming pared 2 bases from V and 8 bases from J, leaving 17 bases between. CDR3 in amino acids: CASSVAWGRNDEQFF. The DNA for the CDR3 is TGTGCCAGCAGCGTGGCCTGGGGGAGGAACGATGAGCAGTTCTTC.

The gene calls are TRBV6-5 and TRBJ2-2; D unclear. Germline CDR1 MNHEY, CDR2 SVGAGI. This CDR3 region has 13 residues. Trimming took 8 bases from V and 5 from J, leaving 12 bases between them. As DNA, the CDR3 is TGTGCCAGCGCTGCCGGTTGGACCGGGGAGCTGTTTTTT. The encoded protein is CASAAGWTGELFF.